This is a list of T cell receptor beta chains from one sample in a study of T cell clusters in autoimmune cytopenias. TCRdb derives one entry per CDR3 protein from the multiplex PCR reads, leaving out DNA. The table lists 2,000 to 2,500 distinct CDR3 sequences. Sample: peripheral blood. The receptors originated from a human donor with an autoimmune cytopenia or autoimmune hepatitis (not recorded which). Each CDR3 is given with its conserved first and last residue. Fields, in order: V gene, clone size, J gene, CDR3 protein. A clone size is listed for some rows: how often the clone was seen (once, few, many), or a class if it is expanded.

>TRBV27|medium-sized|TRBJ2-3
CASRKRETSTDTQYF
>TRBV6-5|medium-sized|TRBJ2-7
CASSYQSASYEQYF
>TRBV12-3/TRBV12-4|medium-sized|TRBJ1-5
CASSLIGQNNQPQHF
>TRBV19|medium-sized|TRBJ1-1
CASRGQYMNTEAFF
>TRBV4-2|.|TRBJ1-2
CASSQPTGILNYGYTF
>TRBV4-1|.|TRBJ2-3
CASSQDDGSFDDTQYF
>TRBV6-1|.|TRBJ1-2
CASRWGQGTVGDGYTF
>TRBV19|.|TRBJ1-5
CASSREGKRKKHQHF
>TRBV19|.|TRBJ2-7
CASSAASQPGGEQYF
>TRBV5-1|.|TRBJ2-3
CASSLGTSGGSWDTQYF
>TRBV11-2|medium-sized|TRBJ2-7
CASSYPGLAGGSPSYEQYF
>TRBV29-1|large|TRBJ1-2
CSVEGTVYGYTF
>TRBV5-1|.|TRBJ2-7
CASSLPRQGAYEQYF
>TRBV20-1|medium-sized|TRBJ2-3
CSARDGTVYTDTQYF
>TRBV20-1|.|TRBJ1-5
CSAHGHFNQPQHF
>TRBV5-4|medium-sized|TRBJ2-5
CASSPGRAETQYF
>TRBV19|hyperexpanded|TRBJ2-7
CASSMTQTYEQYF